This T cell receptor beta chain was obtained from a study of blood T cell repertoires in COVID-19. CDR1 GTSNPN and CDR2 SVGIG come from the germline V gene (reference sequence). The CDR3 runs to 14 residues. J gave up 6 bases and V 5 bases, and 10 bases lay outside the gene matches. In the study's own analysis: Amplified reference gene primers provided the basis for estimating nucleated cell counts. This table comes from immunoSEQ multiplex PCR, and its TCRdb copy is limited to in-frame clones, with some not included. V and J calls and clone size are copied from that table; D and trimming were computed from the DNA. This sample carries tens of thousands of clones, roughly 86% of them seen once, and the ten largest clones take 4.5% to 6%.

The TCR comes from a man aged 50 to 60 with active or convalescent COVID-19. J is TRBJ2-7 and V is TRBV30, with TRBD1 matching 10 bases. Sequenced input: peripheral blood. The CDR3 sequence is CAWDRGHGAAEQYF. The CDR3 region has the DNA TGTGCCTGGGACAGGGGGCATGGAGCGGCCGAGCAGTACTTC.